This T cell receptor beta chain came from a study of T cells after posttransplantation cyclophosphamide. Germline CDR1 SGHTA, CDR2 FQGNSA. The CDR3 sequence is 17 residues long. With V trimmed by 4 bases and J by 6 bases, 13 bases remained unmatched. The data were produced by immunoSEQ multiplex PCR, yet TCRdb's version contains in-frame clones alone and is incomplete. The record shows 7,300 or so clones for this sample, with no singletons present. There are a few counts of this clone. Cyclophosphamide on days +3 and +4 followed busulfan-fludarabine conditioning and a marrow graft. The sequence was obtained from a male patient in his fifties or sixties who received an allogeneic stem cell transplant from an unrelated donor, was CMV-positive, and had acute GVHD only. A share of the T cells may be of graft donor origin. The chain links TRBV7-2 to TRBJ2-3; 10 nucleotides match TRBD2. Sample: PBMCs, taken after allogeneic stem cell transplant with posttransplant cyclophosphamide. The CDR3 loop is CASSSSSMVAGGDTQYF. CDR3 sequence (DNA): TGTGCCAGCAGCTCAAGCAGCATGGTAGCGGGGGGTGATACGCAGTATTTT.